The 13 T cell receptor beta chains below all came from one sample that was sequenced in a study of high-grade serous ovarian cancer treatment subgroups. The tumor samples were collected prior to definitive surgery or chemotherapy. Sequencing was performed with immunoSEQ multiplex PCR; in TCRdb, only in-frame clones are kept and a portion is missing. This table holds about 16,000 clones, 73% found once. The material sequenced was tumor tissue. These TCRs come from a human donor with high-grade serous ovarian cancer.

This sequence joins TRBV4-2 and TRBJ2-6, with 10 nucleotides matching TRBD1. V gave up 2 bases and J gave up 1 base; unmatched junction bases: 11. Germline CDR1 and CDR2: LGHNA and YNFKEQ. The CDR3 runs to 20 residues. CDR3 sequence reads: CASSQFSPGQGYSGANVLTF. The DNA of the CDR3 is TGTGCCAGCAGCCAATTCTCACCGGGACAGGGGTATTCTGGGGCCAACGTCCTGACTTTC.

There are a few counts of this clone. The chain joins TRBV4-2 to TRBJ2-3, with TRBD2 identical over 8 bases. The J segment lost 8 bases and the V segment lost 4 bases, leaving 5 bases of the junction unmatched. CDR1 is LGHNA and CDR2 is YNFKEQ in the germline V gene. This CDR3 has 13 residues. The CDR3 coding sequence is TGTGCCAGCAGCCCGGGACTAGTAGTTACGCAGTATTTT. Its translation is CASSPGLVVTQYF.

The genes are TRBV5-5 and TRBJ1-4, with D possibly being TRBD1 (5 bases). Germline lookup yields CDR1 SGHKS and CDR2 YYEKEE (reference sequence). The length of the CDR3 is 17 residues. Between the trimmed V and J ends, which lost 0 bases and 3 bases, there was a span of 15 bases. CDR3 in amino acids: CASSLARQPRANEKLFF. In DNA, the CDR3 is TGTGCCAGCAGCTTGGCTCGCCAGCCCAGGGCTAATGAAAAACTGTTTTTT.

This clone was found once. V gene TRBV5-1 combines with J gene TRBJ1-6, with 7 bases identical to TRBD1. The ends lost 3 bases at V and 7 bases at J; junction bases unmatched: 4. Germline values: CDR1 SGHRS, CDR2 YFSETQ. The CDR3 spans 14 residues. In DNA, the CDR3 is TGCGCCAGCAGCTGGGACAGTGCCAATTCACCCCTCCACTTT. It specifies CASSWDSANSPLHF. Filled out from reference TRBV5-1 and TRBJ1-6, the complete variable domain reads KAGVTQTPRYLIKTRGQQVTLSCSPISGHRSVSWYQQTPGQGLQFLFEYFSETQRNKGNFPGRFSGRQFSNSRSEMNVSTLELGDSALYLCASSWDSANSPLHFGNGTRLTVT.

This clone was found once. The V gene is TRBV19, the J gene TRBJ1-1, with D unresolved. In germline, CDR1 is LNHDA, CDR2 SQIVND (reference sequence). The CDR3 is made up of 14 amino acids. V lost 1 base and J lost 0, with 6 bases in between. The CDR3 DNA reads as TGTGCCAGTAGTATAGGACGGGTGAACACTGAAGCTTTCTTT. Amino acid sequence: CASSIGRVNTEAFF.

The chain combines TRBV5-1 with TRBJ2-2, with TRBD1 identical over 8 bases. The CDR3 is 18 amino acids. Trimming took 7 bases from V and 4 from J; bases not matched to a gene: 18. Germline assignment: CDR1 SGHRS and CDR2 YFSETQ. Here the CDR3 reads CASGPRIRQGPSTGELFF. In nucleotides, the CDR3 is TGCGCCAGCGGACCGCGGATCAGACAGGGGCCAAGCACCGGGGAGCTGTTTTTT.

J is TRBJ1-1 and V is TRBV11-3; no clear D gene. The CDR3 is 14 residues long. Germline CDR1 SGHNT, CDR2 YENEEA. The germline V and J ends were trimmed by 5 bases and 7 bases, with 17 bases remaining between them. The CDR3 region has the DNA TGTGCCAGCAGCCCCCAATTCGGCCGGTTTGAAGCTTTCTTT. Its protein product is CASSPQFGRFEAFF.

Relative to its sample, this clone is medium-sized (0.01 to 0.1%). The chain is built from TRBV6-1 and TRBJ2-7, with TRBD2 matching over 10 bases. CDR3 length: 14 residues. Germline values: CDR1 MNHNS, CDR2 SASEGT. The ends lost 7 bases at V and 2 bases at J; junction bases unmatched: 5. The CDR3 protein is CASTGLAAPYEQYF. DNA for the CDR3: TGTGCCAGCACCGGACTAGCGGCGCCCTACGAGCAGTACTTC.

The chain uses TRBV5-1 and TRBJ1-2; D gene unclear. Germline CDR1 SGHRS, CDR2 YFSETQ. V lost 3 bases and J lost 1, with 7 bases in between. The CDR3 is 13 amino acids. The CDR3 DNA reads TGCGCCAGCAGCTCCTCTAGTAACTATGGCTACACCTTC. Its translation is CASSSSSNYGYTF.

The CDR3 region is CASSFDSSYEQYF. The CDR3 DNA reads TGTGCCAGCAGCTTCGACAGCTCCTACGAGCAGTACTTC. The V gene is TRBV11-1, the J gene TRBJ2-7, with D perhaps matching TRBD1 (5 bases). CDR1 is SGHAT, CDR2 FQDESV, per germline (reference sequence). The CDR3 loop spans 13 amino acids. The germline V and J ends were trimmed by 3 bases and 0 bases, with 6 bases remaining between them.

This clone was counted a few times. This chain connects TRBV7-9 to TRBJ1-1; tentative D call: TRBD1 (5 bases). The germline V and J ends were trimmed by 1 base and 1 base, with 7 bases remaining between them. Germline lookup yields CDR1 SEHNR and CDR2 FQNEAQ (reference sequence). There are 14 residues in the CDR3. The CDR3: CASSLGQGNTEAFF. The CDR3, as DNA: TGTGCCAGCAGCTTAGGCCAGGGGAACACTGAAGCTTTCTTT.

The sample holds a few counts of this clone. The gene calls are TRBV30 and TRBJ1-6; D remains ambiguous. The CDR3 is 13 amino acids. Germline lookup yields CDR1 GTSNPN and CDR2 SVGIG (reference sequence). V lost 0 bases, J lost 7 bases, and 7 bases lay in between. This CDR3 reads CAWSVHGNSPLHF. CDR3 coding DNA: TGTGCCTGGAGTGTACATGGCAATTCACCCCTCCACTTT.

The CDR3 sequence: CASSLMETQYF. The CDR3 DNA reads as TGTGCCAGCAGCTTGATGGAGACCCAGTACTTC. The chain couples TRBV5-6 to TRBJ2-5, with D hard to call. This CDR3 has 11 residues. Trimming left V 1 base short and J 5 bases short, with 3 bases between. Germline V gene data show CDR1 as SGHDT and CDR2 as YYEEEE.